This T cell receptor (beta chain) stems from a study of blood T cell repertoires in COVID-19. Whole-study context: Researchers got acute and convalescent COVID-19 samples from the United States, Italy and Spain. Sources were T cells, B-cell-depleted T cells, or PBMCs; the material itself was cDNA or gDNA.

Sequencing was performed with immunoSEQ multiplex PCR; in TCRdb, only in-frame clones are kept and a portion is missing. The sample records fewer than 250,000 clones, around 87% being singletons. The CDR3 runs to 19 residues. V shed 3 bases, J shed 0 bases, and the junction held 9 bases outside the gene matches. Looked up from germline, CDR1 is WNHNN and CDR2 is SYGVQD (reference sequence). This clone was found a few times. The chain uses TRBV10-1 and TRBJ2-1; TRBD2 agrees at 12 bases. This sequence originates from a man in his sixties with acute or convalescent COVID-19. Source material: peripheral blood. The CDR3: CASSDGLAGPRSSYNEQFF. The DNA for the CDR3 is TGCGCCAGCAGTGATGGACTAGCGGGGCCCCGGAGCTCCTACAATGAGCAGTTCTTC.